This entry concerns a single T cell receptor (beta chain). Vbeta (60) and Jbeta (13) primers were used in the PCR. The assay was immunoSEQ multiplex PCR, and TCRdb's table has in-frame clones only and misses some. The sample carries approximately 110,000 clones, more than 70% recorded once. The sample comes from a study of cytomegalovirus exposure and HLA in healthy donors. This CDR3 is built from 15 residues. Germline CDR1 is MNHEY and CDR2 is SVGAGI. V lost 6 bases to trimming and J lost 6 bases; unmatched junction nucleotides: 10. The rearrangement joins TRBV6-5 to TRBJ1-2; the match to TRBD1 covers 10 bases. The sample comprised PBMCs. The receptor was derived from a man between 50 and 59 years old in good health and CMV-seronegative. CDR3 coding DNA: TGTGCCAGCAGCCGTGACACCGGGACAGGGGATGGCTACACCTTC. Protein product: CASSRDTGTGDGYTF.